The clone carrying this TCR beta chain has a handful of counts. Its antigen is unidentified. The data originate from a study of response to subunit inactivated influenza vaccine. Whole-study findings and limits: Each seasonal influenza vaccination recruits few new T cells, the authors suggested.

TCRdb itself ran the RT-PCR reads through MiXCR, one entry per CDR3 protein. This table holds approximately 680,000 distinct CDR3 sequences, approximately 15% found once. There are 15 residues in the CDR3. The V and J ends lost 5 bases and 2 bases, in that order; junction bases with no gene match: 6. In germline, CDR1 is MGHRA, CDR2 YSYEKL. Source: PBMCs from blood, taken about 13 days after vaccination. This receptor was taken from a man aged 50-59 years who received an inactivated influenza vaccine. This sequence joins TRBV4-1 and TRBJ2-5; 9 nucleotides line up with TRBD2. The CDR3 sequence is CASSTPSGVQETQYF. CDR3 nucleotide sequence: TGCGCCAGCAGCACCCCTAGCGGGGTACAAGAGACCCAGTACTTC.